These 30 T cell receptor beta chains originate from one sample sequenced in a study of blood T cell repertoires in COVID-19. Sequencing used immunoSEQ multiplex PCR; TCRdb keeps in-frame clones, though not all of them. The sample lists some 300,000 clones; 90% were seen once. Sequencing was performed on PBMCs or T cells enriched from blood (not recorded which). The receptors come from a woman aged 18 to 35 with acute COVID-19.

The rearrangement joins TRBV29-1 to TRBJ1-5, with TRBD1 matching 8 bases. The germline V gene encodes CDR1 SQVTM and CDR2 ANQGSEA. Trimming at V came to 6 bases and at J to 8 bases, leaving 15 bases not matched to a gene. The CDR3 has 15 amino acids. CDR3 region: CSVVTGTGKQEPQHF. In DNA, the CDR3 is TGCAGCGTCGTTACCGGGACAGGCAAACAAGAGCCCCAGCATTTT. The whole variable domain, filled in from reference TRBV29-1 and TRBJ1-5, reads SAVISQKPSRDICQRGTSLTIQCQVDSQVTMMFWYRQQPGQSLTLIATANQGSEATYESGFVIDKFPISRPNLTFSTLTVSNMSPEDSSIYLCSVVTGTGKQEPQHFGDGTRLSIL.

This chain joins TRBV28 and TRBJ2-5, with 9 nucleotides matching TRBD1. The germline CDR1 and CDR2 sequences are MDHEN and SYDVKM. The CDR3 totals 15 residues. J was trimmed by 0 bases and V by 3 bases; bases with no gene match: 2. The CDR3 here is CASSFGTGYQETQYF. The CDR3 DNA follows: TGTGCCAGCAGTTTCGGGACAGGGTACCAAGAGACCCAGTACTTC.

The V and J genes are TRBV5-1 and TRBJ2-5; 11 bases match TRBD2. V lost 4 bases, J lost 3 bases, and 2 bases stayed unmatched. The V gene's germline CDR1 is SGHRS and CDR2 YFSETQ. This CDR3 spans 14 amino acids. CDR3 coding DNA: TGCGCCAGCAGCGGGGGACTAGCGGAAGAGACCCAGTACTTC. As protein: CASSGGLAEETQYF.

This chain joins TRBV19 and TRBJ2-4, with TRBD2 matching 7 bases. The V gene end was trimmed by 9 bases and the J gene end by 1 base; junction bases not matched to a gene: 0. This CDR3 has 12 amino acids. The germline CDR1 and CDR2 sequences are LNHDA and SQIVND (reference sequence). CDR3: CASGRAKNIQYF. DNA for the CDR3: TGTGCCAGCGGGAGGGCCAAAAACATTCAGTACTTC.

The chain carries TRBV11-1 and TRBJ2-1; no clear D. Trimming stripped 2 bases from V and 1 base from J, with 9 bases between. This CDR3 has 15 residues. The V gene's germline CDR1 is SGHAT and CDR2 FQDESV (reference sequence). The CDR3 region has the DNA TGTGCCAGCAGCTTACCCTCTAAATCCTACAATGAGCAGTTCTTC. Amino acid sequence: CASSLPSKSYNEQFF.

The gene calls are TRBV24-1 and TRBJ2-2; 10 bases match TRBD2. Germline CDR1 KGHDR, CDR2 SFDVKD. The CDR3 sequence is 15 residues long. J gave up 5 bases and V 2 bases, and 1 base lay outside the gene matches. DNA of the CDR3: TGTGCCACCAGTGATTCTAGCGGGAGAACCGGGGAGCTGTTTTTT. Its protein product is CATSDSSGRTGELFF.

This sequence joins TRBV18 and TRBJ1-5, with a possible D match to TRBD1 (5 bases). Trimming removed 5 bases at V and 7 bases at J, with 15 bases between. Germline CDR1 KGHSH, CDR2 LQKENI. The CDR3 is made up of 14 amino acids. The CDR3 nucleotides are TGTGCCAGCTCATCAAGCAGGGAGGACCAGCCCCAGCATTTT. As protein: CASSSSREDQPQHF.

The V call is TRBV19, the J call TRBJ1-5; TRBD1 matches at 9 bases. Trimming took 8 bases from V and 5 from J; bases not matched to a gene: 4. The CDR3 consists of 13 residues. The germline V gene encodes CDR1 LNHDA and CDR2 SQIVND (reference sequence). The DNA for the CDR3 is TGTGCCAGTGGACAGGGGCCTGATCAGCCCCAGCATTTT. As protein: CASGQGPDQPQHF.

A single count supports this clone. J is TRBJ1-3 and V is TRBV11-3; TRBD1 agrees at 7 bases. CDR3 length: 17 amino acids. In germline, CDR1 is SGHNT, CDR2 YENEEA. Germline trimming cut 1 base from V and 0 bases from J; bases unmatched to any gene: 6. The CDR3 DNA follows: TGTGCCAGCAGCTTAGGGACAGGAGAGAGCTCTGGAAACACCATATATTTT. Translating gives CASSLGTGESSGNTIYF. The whole variable domain, filled in from reference TRBV11-3 and TRBJ1-3, reads EAGVVQSPRYKIIEKKQPVAFWCNPISGHNTLYWYLQNLGQGPELLIRYENEEAVDDSQLPKDRFSAERLKGVDSTLKIQPAELGDSAVYLCASSLGTGESSGNTIYFGEGSWLTVV.

The J gene is TRBJ2-2, the V gene TRBV12-5; TRBD2 aligns across 8 bases. J lost 6 bases, V lost 3 bases, and 15 bases had no gene match. Germline-derived CDR1 and CDR2 are LGHNT and FRNRAP. This CDR3 spans 18 amino acids. The CDR3: CASGFGNKRECLSGELFF. CDR3 nucleotides: TGTGCTAGTGGTTTTGGGAATAAGCGGGAGTGTTTATCCGGGGAGCTGTTTTTT.

The chain has TRBV9 and TRBJ1-2, with D maybe TRBD1 (5 bases). The CDR3 length is 16 residues. Germline V gives CDR1 SGDLS, CDR2 YYNGEE. The V gene lost 2 bases and the J gene lost 4 bases, with 18 bases spanning the gap. CDR3 coding DNA: TGTGCCAGCAGCGTTTCACCAACTCAGGGCACCTATGGCTACACCTTC. Its protein is CASSVSPTQGTYGYTF.

The V gene is TRBV2, the J gene TRBJ1-4, with a tentative D call TRBD1 (6 bases). CDR1 SNHLY and CDR2 FYNNEI come from the germline V gene. The V and J ends lost 8 bases and 8 bases respectively, with 18 bases between them. The CDR3 has 14 residues. As DNA, the CDR3 is TGTGCCAGCGTCGACCCGGGACATGGGGAAAAACTGTTTTTT. It encodes CASVDPGHGEKLFF.

This chain uses TRBV24-1 with TRBJ2-3; tentative D call: TRBD1 (5 bases). The CDR3 runs 15 residues. Germline V gives CDR1 KGHDR, CDR2 SFDVKD. The V end lost 2 bases, the J end lost 1 base, and 9 bases lay between the germline ends. CDR3 nucleotide sequence: TGTGCCACCAGTGATTCCAGGGTAGGCACAGATACGCAGTATTTT. The encoded protein is CATSDSRVGTDTQYF.

V and J are TRBV5-1 and TRBJ2-7; TRBD1 matches 7 bases. J lost 2 bases, V lost 0 bases, and 5 bases had no gene match. Germline lookup yields CDR1 SGHRS and CDR2 YFSETQ. The CDR3 contains 15 residues. The CDR3 region is CASSLGGQLTYEQYF. CDR3 DNA: TGCGCCAGCAGCTTGGGGGGACAGCTAACCTACGAGCAGTACTTC. Looking up the rest from reference TRBV5-1 and TRBJ2-7 gives the full variable domain: KAGVTQTPRYLIKTRGQQVTLSCSPISGHRSVSWYQQTPGQGLQFLFEYFSETQRNKGNFPGRFSGRQFSNSRSEMNVSTLELGDSALYLCASSLGGQLTYEQYFGPGTRLTVT.

This clone was detected only a few times. The chain employs TRBV27 and TRBJ1-3; no clear D. CDR1 and CDR2 (germline): MNHEY, SMNVEV (reference sequence). The CDR3 contains 13 residues. V was trimmed by 5 bases and J by 3 bases, leaving 8 bases between them. CDR3 in DNA: TGTGCCAGCAGTCCCCTGTATGGAAACACCATATATTTT. It translates to CASSPLYGNTIYF.

V and J are TRBV29-1 and TRBJ2-7, with 7 bases aligning to TRBD1. The CDR3 length is 15 residues. Looked up from germline, CDR1 is SQVTM and CDR2 is ANQGSEA. With V trimmed by 3 bases and J by 8 bases, 16 bases remained unmatched. CDR3 sequence (DNA): TGCAGCGTTGAGTGGACAGGATACCCTCCTACGAAGCAGTACTTC. Protein: CSVEWTGYPPTKQYF.

This chain links TRBV6-1 with TRBJ1-3; 11 bases map to TRBD1. The CDR3 is made up of 20 amino acids. Germline assignment: CDR1 MNHNS and CDR2 SASEGT. After removal of 4 bases from V and 1 base from J, the junction contained 15 bases not matched to a gene. The CDR3 spells CASSASPGTGGFRSGNTIYF. The CDR3 nucleotides are TGTGCCAGCAGTGCGTCCCCCGGGACAGGGGGATTCAGGTCTGGAAACACCATATATTTT.

This chain connects TRBV9 to TRBJ1-4; D uncertain. V was cut by 0 bases and J by 3 bases, with 15 bases left in between. Germline V gene sequence: CDR1 SGDLS, CDR2 YYNGEE. This CDR3 region has 17 residues. The CDR3: CASSVDPGHPSNEKLFF. The CDR3 nucleotides are TGTGCCAGCAGCGTAGACCCAGGCCACCCTTCTAATGAAAAACTGTTTTTT.

The chain has TRBV24-1 and TRBJ1-5; no definite D call. V lost 4 bases, J lost 3 bases, and 3 bases lay in between. The CDR3 spans 12 residues. Looked up from germline, CDR1 is KGHDR and CDR2 is SFDVKD. The CDR3 spells CATSDNNQPQHF. The CDR3 bases are TGTGCCACCAGTGACAACAATCAGCCCCAGCATTTT.

V usage is TRBV25-1 and J usage is TRBJ2-3; D might be TRBD2 (6 bases). Germline CDR1 reads MGHDK; CDR2 reads SYGVNS. V shed 4 bases and J shed 4 bases, with 9 bases lying between them. This CDR3 is 13 amino acids long. This CDR3 is CASSARRADTQYF. The CDR3 nucleotides are TGTGCCAGCAGTGCCCGGAGGGCAGATACGCAGTATTTT.

The J gene is TRBJ1-5, the V gene TRBV2; D is unresolved. Germline loops: CDR1 SNHLY, CDR2 FYNNEI. V was trimmed by 6 bases and J by 4 bases, leaving 10 bases between them. This CDR3 region has 13 residues. CDR3 loop: CASRWEENQPQHF. CDR3 DNA: TGTGCCAGCAGGTGGGAGGAGAATCAGCCCCAGCATTTT.

V is TRBV12-3 or TRBV12-4 and J is TRBJ2-1; no definite D call. V lost 3 bases, J lost 4 bases, and 7 bases lay in between. The CDR3 spans 13 residues. The CDR3 nucleotides are TGTGCCAGCAGTTTTTTCAGTTACAATGAGCAGTTCTTC. It codes for CASSFFSYNEQFF.

The rearrangement links TRBV28 to TRBJ1-5; 9 positions agree with TRBD1. Germline CDR1 and CDR2: MDHEN and SYDVKM. V shed 6 bases, J shed 4 bases, and the junction held 4 bases outside the gene matches. The CDR3 runs 14 residues. The CDR3 nucleotides are TGTGCCAGCAGGACCGGACAGGGGAATCAGCCCCAGCATTTT. It specifies CASRTGQGNQPQHF.

V is TRBV6-5 and J is TRBJ2-2; 7 nucleotides line up with TRBD1. Germline CDR1 reads MNHEY; CDR2 reads SVGAGI. Germline trimming cut 6 bases from V and 5 bases from J; bases unmatched to any gene: 3. The CDR3 spans 13 residues. In nucleotides, the CDR3 is TGTGCCAGCAGGCCAGGGGGAACCGGGGAGCTGTTTTTT. Protein sequence: CASRPGGTGELFF.

In this sample, this clone turned up once. The V call is TRBV28, the J call TRBJ2-7; TRBD2 might be the D (5 bases). The CDR3 extends over 14 amino acids. Trimming pared 4 bases from V and 3 bases from J, leaving 13 bases between. Germline loops: CDR1 MDHEN, CDR2 SYDVKM. The CDR3 DNA reads as TGTGCCAGCAGTTCACTCCCCGGGAACTACGAGCAGTACTTC. Its protein is CASSSLPGNYEQYF. The full variable domain, in which reference TRBV28 and TRBJ2-7 provide the parts outside the CDR3, is DVKVTQSSRYLVKRTGEKVFLECVQDMDHENMFWYRQDPGLGLRLIYFSYDVKMKEKGDIPEGYSVSREKKERFSLILESASTNQTSMYLCASSSLPGNYEQYFGPGTRLTVT.

This chain joins TRBV6-1 and TRBJ2-2; possibly TRBD1 for D (5 bases). V was trimmed by 11 bases and J by 0 bases, leaving 16 bases between them. CDR1 is MNHNS, CDR2 SASEGT, per germline. This CDR3 spans 15 amino acids. CDR3 sequence: CAGRRTGANTGELFF. CDR3 sequence (DNA): TGTGCCGGAAGGCGCACAGGTGCGAACACCGGGGAGCTGTTTTTT.

The chain combines TRBV5-1 with TRBJ1-1; D not certain. Trimming took off 0 bases at V and 2 bases at J, with 5 bases between the two ends. In germline, CDR1 is SGHRS, CDR2 YFSETQ. The CDR3 covers 13 residues. The CDR3, as DNA: TGCGCCAGCAGCTTGGGTTTAAACACTGAAGCTTTCTTT. Translated, it gives CASSLGLNTEAFF.

Only a few counts were recorded for this clone. V is TRBV28 and J is TRBJ2-1, with D perhaps matching TRBD2 (6 bases). The germline V and J ends were trimmed by 5 bases and 6 bases, with 17 bases remaining between them. The germline CDR1 and CDR2 sequences are MDHEN and SYDVKM. The CDR3 length is 15 residues. CDR3 DNA sequence: TGTGCCAGCAGTCTCCCGGGACTGGGCGGCAATGAGCAGTTCTTC. Protein: CASSLPGLGGNEQFF.

V and J are TRBV19 and TRBJ1-2; D perhaps matches TRBD1 (5 bases). The CDR3 sequence is 15 residues long. The germline gives CDR1 LNHDA, CDR2 SQIVND (reference sequence). V was cut by 1 base and J by 5 bases, with 14 bases left in between. Here the CDR3 reads CASSIVAGSIYGYTF. CDR3 sequence (DNA): TGTGCCAGTAGTATAGTGGCAGGGTCCATATATGGCTACACCTTC.

This clone was observed once. The rearrangement uses TRBV24-1 and TRBJ2-3; TRBD2 aligns across 8 bases. V shed 4 bases, J shed 6 bases, and the junction held 11 bases outside the gene matches. The germline gives CDR1 KGHDR, CDR2 SFDVKD. This CDR3 is 16 amino acids long. CDR3 coding DNA: TGTGCCACCAGTGACGGGGCGGGAGGCCGTAGGGATACGCAGTATTTT. Encoded protein: CATSDGAGGRRDTQYF.